Reported below is one T cell receptor beta chain. Its antigen remains undetermined. Base qualities are not at hand, and no much larger clone is one base apart. This specimen belongs to a study of graft-versus-host responses after intestinal transplantation (TCRdb year 2021). Looking at the study overall: The transplants that recipients received were multivisceral, liver-intestinal, or isolated intestinal. Anti-thymocyte globulin induction was given to all recipients, followed by maintenance tacrolimus and steroids for about 3 years. Graft-versus-host and host-versus-graft alloreactive T cell clones were tracked in the graft, circulation and bone marrow after intestinal transplantation using bulk TCR-beta CDR3 sequencing. Alloreactive clones were identified by sequencing pre-transplant mixed lymphocyte reaction products and comparing these products with unstimulated pre-transplant donor and recipient T cells. A cohort of approximately 24 intestinal transplant recipients, including one retransplant, was enrolled, and 3 patients lacking pretransplant specimens were excluded. Donor T cell macrochimerism was defined as a peak of at least 4% donor T cells among recipient peripheral blood mononuclear cells. Rather than being sequenced by the commercial service, samples from three later patients were sequenced in-house on an Illumina MiSeq and processed with MiXCR. Study-wide findings and limitations: GvH clones turned up in recipient bone marrow, with some appearing earlier in ileal mucosa or blood, a pattern consistent with an intestinal mucosal origin. High GvH to HvG T cell clonal ratios were observed in the allografts of patients with donor T cell macrochimerism. Early after transplant, declines in HvG clones were associated with peak levels of circulating GvH clones. Conclusions were limited by the relatively low number and heterogeneity of intestinal transplant patients.

The time point label for this specimen denotes: cells obtained before transplantation from donor or recipient. CD3+CD4+ and CD3+CD8+ populations were FACS-sorted from unstimulated pre-transplant donor and recipient cells taken from spleen or lymph nodes. The library relied on the immunoSEQ multiplex PCR assay. For most patients, genomic DNA was isolated using the Qiagen DNeasy Blood and Tissue Kit and was shipped frozen to Adaptive Biotechnologies for TCR sequencing. For most patients, high-throughput TCR-beta CDR3 sequencing of genomic DNA was performed by Adaptive Biotechnologies. As for how the authors treated the data: TCR sequencing data were retrieved from Adaptive's ImmunoSEQ software for 18 patients, whereas a few other patients were processed with MiXCR and VDJtools. CD4 versus CD8 sorting errors were corrected by removing sequences found in both subsets at a frequency ratio below 5:1. CDR3 nucleotide sequences shared between donor and recipient were removed because the origin of such sequences could not be assigned. At least 2-fold expansion over unstimulated cells and a minimum CFSE-low frequency of 0.002% (template counts) or 0.001% (read counts) were required for clones to be classified as alloreactive. A clone was considered mappable if detected in the sequenced pre-transplant spleen, lymph node, or MLR CFSE-low populations of the donor or recipient. Cumulative frequency of alloreactive clones was calculated as a percentage of all sequences weighted by copy number. This is the immuneACCESS table as TCRdb keeps it, with only in-frame sequences that have V and J called. A part of the clones is gone; compared with another copy, unresolved V genes explain less than half, and the rest is unexplained. D and trimming were read from the DNA, whereas the V and J calls and clone size are those reported in that table. The sample table lists around 90,000 clones, about 95% of them with a count of one. Clones ranked in the top ten supply over 0.15% of the sample.

Sequences GTSNPN (CDR1) and SVGIG (CDR2) are obtained from the germline V gene (reference sequence). The cysteine opens and the phenylalanine closes a CDR3 of 14 amino acids. Kept here is only the CDR3 DNA, which spans 42 bases and is read in frame from base 1. Deletion took 1 base off V and 4 bases off J, with a span of 11 bases between the germline ends. Sequences were derived from unstimulated CD4+ T cells sorted from spleen or lymph node cells, sampled before transplant. The sequence came from a human donor who was the organ donor for an intestinal transplant. The sequence joins TRBV30 to TRBJ1-5; the D gene cannot be resolved reliably. The sequence in DNA is TGTGCCTGGAGTGCTGCAGAGGTTAATCAGCCCCAGCATTTT. Its translation is CAWSAAEVNQPQHF.